The next 21 T cell receptor beta chains were all read from a single sample in a study of cytotoxic CD8 clonotypes in ibrutinib-treated CLL (dated by TCRdb to 2020 to 2023). Sample time point, as interpreted from the label and publication: approximately 25 months on ibrutinib. The library was made by the immunoSEQ multiplex PCR assay. As stored in TCRdb, this immuneACCESS dataset retains in-frame rearrangements with V and J assigned. A fraction of the clones does not appear; measured against another copy, unresolved V genes explain less than half of the discrepancy, and the remainder lacks a known reason. In all, the sample holds approximately 210,000 clones, and around 72% of those were seen once. 13% of the sample lies in the top ten. The material was PBMCs, obtained after 24 months of ibrutinib treatment. The source of these receptors is a human donor with chronic lymphocytic leukemia.

The sample holds a few counts of this clone. The chain couples TRBV6-1 to TRBJ2-7; D remains unclear. The ends were cut back, 6 bases at V and 0 bases at J, with 9 bases in the middle. Germline loops: CDR1 MNHNS, CDR2 SASEGT. The CDR3 has 13 residues. This CDR3 is CASRTGSSYEQYF. The CDR3 DNA reads as TGTGCCAGCAGGACCGGATCCTCCTACGAGCAGTACTTC.

The chain carries TRBV4-1 and TRBJ1-1; D gene uncertain. Deletions cut 2 bases from V and 4 bases from J, with 14 bases between. CDR1 is MGHRA, CDR2 YSYEKL, per germline. This CDR3 spans 15 amino acids. For the CDR3, the DNA is TGCGCCAGCAGCCAAAGTGAGAGGTCCCTCACTGAAGCTTTCTTT. This sequence encodes CASSQSERSLTEAFF.

The V call is TRBV19, the J call TRBJ1-2; D not certain. V was trimmed by 1 base and J by 3 bases, leaving 12 bases between them. Per germline, CDR1 LNHDA and CDR2 SQIVND (reference sequence). CDR3 length equals 15 residues. The CDR3 DNA reads as TGTGCCAGTAGTATAGTGCACAGTGATTACTATGGCTACACCTTC. Protein sequence: CASSIVHSDYYGYTF.

The CDR3 protein is CASSSRGRPDEQFF. CDR3 nucleotides: TGCGCCAGCAGCAGTAGGGGCAGGCCCGATGAGCAGTTCTTC. The gene calls are TRBV5-1 and TRBJ2-1; perhaps TRBD1 as D (5 bases). Trimming shortened V by 4 bases and J by 8 bases, and 16 bases separated the two germline ends. The CDR3 spans 14 residues. Germline V CDR1 and CDR2: SGHRS, YFSETQ.

This clone was seen just once. This chain uses TRBV4-3 with TRBJ1-4, with TRBD1 identical over 7 bases. Germline V gene sequence: CDR1 LGHNA, CDR2 YSLEER. CDR3 length: 16 amino acids. The V and J ends lost 0 bases and 8 bases, in that order; junction bases with no gene match: 9. In DNA form, the CDR3 reads TGCGCCAGCAGCCAAGATACAAACAGGGGATTAGAAAAACTGTTTTTT. The encoded protein is CASSQDTNRGLEKLFF.

At least ten counts were recorded for this clone. The gene calls are TRBV19 and TRBJ2-2, with D perhaps assigned TRBD1 or TRBD2 (5 bases each). V was trimmed by 5 bases and J by 1 base, leaving 17 bases between them. From germline, CDR1 is LNHDA and CDR2 SQIVND (reference sequence). This CDR3 has 17 amino acids. The CDR3 DNA follows: TGTGCCAGTAGTCAGGACATTTTTCGGGGGAACACCGGGGAGCTGTTTTTT. This translates into CASSQDIFRGNTGELFF.

This chain joins TRBV6-1 and TRBJ1-3; D unresolved. CDR3 length: 12 amino acids. Trimming stripped 6 bases from V and 4 bases from J, with 7 bases between. CDR1 is MNHNS and CDR2 is SASEGT in the germline V gene. The CDR3 DNA reads as TGTGCCAGCAGGGGGTTCGGAAACACCATATATTTT. Translating it yields CASRGFGNTIYF.

This chain joins TRBV5-4 and TRBJ1-4; D call uncertain. The germline V and J ends were trimmed by 0 bases and 5 bases, with 11 bases remaining between them. The germline gives CDR1 SGHNT, CDR2 YYREEE (reference sequence). There are 15 residues in the CDR3. CDR3 residues: CASSLVPGLNEKLFF. CDR3 sequence (DNA): TGTGCCAGCAGCTTGGTGCCGGGCCTGAATGAAAAACTGTTTTTT.

CDR3 residues: CASSQGGSTDTQYF. In DNA, the CDR3 is TGTGCCAGCAGCCAAGGGGGGAGCACAGATACGCAGTATTTT. This rearrangement joins TRBV11-3 to TRBJ2-3; D tentatively reads TRBD1 or TRBD2 (6 bases each). This CDR3 has 14 amino acids. V was trimmed by 5 bases and J by 0 bases, leaving 9 bases between them. Germline values: CDR1 SGHNT, CDR2 YENEEA.

The CDR3 reads CASSVLRNEAFF. CDR3 bases: TGTGCCAGCAGTGTACTCAGGAACGAAGCTTTCTTT. This chain connects TRBV28 to TRBJ1-1; no clear D gene. Germline V CDR1 and CDR2: MDHEN, SYDVKM. V was shortened by 5 bases and J by 8 bases, with 12 bases between the two germline ends. The CDR3 sequence is 12 residues long.

The rearrangement joins TRBV25-1 to TRBJ1-1; D may be TRBD1 (5 bases). The V and J ends lost 5 bases and 0 bases respectively, with 13 bases between them. This CDR3 is built from 15 residues. Germline loops: CDR1 MGHDK, CDR2 SYGVNS. The CDR3 sequence is CASSFGSRVNTEAFF. The CDR3 DNA is TGTGCCAGCAGTTTCGGGAGCAGGGTGAACACTGAAGCTTTCTTT.

The chain is built from TRBV5-6 and TRBJ2-1, with D hard to call. The CDR3 loop spans 13 amino acids. V was pared by 2 bases and J by 7 bases, with 10 bases between. Germline CDR1 reads SGHDT; CDR2 reads YYEEEE. For the CDR3, the DNA is TGTGCCAGCAGCTTCGGCTATGGGAATGAGCAGTTCTTC. Translated, it gives CASSFGYGNEQFF.

The J gene is TRBJ2-7, the V gene TRBV2; no clear D. There are 13 residues in the CDR3. The germline V gene encodes CDR1 SNHLY and CDR2 FYNNEI. Trimming shortened V by 8 bases and J by 0 bases, and 11 bases separated the two germline ends. CDR3 region: CASQIYASYEQYF. DNA of the CDR3: TGTGCCAGCCAAATCTATGCCTCCTACGAGCAGTACTTC.

V usage is TRBV11-2 and J usage is TRBJ2-2; D not certain. The CDR3 sequence is 15 residues long. V was trimmed by 5 bases and J by 7 bases, leaving 17 bases between them. Germline-derived CDR1 and CDR2 are SGHAT and FQNNGV. CDR3 DNA sequence: TGTGCCAGCAGCACAATCCGGGCCACGGACGGGGAGCTGTTTTTT. It specifies CASSTIRATDGELFF.

V and J are TRBV27 and TRBJ1-1; D gene ambiguous. Germline V gene sequence: CDR1 MNHEY, CDR2 SMNVEV (reference sequence). The CDR3 totals 14 residues. V lost 5 bases to trimming and J lost 5 bases, with 15 bases between them. CDR3: CASSPGRRGTEAFF. CDR3 nucleotides: TGTGCCAGCAGTCCCGGGCGGCGTGGTACTGAAGCTTTCTTT.

V is TRBV6-1 and J is TRBJ2-7; D is unclear. Trimming cost V 2 bases and J 0 bases, with 11 bases left between them. The CDR3 has 15 amino acids. Germline values: CDR1 MNHNS, CDR2 SASEGT. CDR3 loop: CASSEPRTYSYEQYF. The CDR3 nucleotides are TGTGCCAGCAGTGAACCCAGGACGTACTCCTACGAGCAGTACTTC.

The chain has TRBV5-4 and TRBJ2-7, with 7 bases fitting TRBD1. Germline trimming cut 0 bases from V and 2 bases from J; bases unmatched to any gene: 5. The V gene's germline CDR1 is SGHNT and CDR2 YYREEE (reference sequence). The CDR3 sequence is 15 residues long. The CDR3 loop reads CASSLAGGSPYEQYF. Written as DNA, the CDR3 is TGTGCCAGCAGCTTGGCAGGGGGTTCCCCCTACGAGCAGTACTTC. Using reference TRBV5-4 and TRBJ2-7 for the parts outside the CDR3, the full variable domain is ETGVTQSPTHLIKTRGQQVTLRCSSQSGHNTVSWYQQALGQGPQFIFQYYREEENGRGNFPPRFSGLQFPNYSSELNVNALELDDSALYLCASSLAGGSPYEQYFGPGTRLTVT.

The gene calls are TRBV10-3 and TRBJ2-5; 12 bases match TRBD2. Trimming took 5 bases from V and 2 from J; bases not matched to a gene: 12. This CDR3 is 18 amino acids long. The germline V gene encodes CDR1 ENHRY and CDR2 SYGVKD. Here the CDR3 reads CAISPRLAGESPQETQYF. CDR3 nucleotide sequence: TGTGCCATCAGTCCCAGACTAGCGGGAGAGTCCCCACAAGAGACCCAGTACTTC.

The chain carries TRBV5-4 and TRBJ2-7; D call uncertain. Germline CDR1 reads SGHNT; CDR2 reads YYREEE (reference sequence). The CDR3 extends over 13 amino acids. Between the trimmed V and J ends, which lost 0 bases and 2 bases, there was a span of 6 bases. The CDR3 DNA reads TGTGCCAGCAGCTTGGCCGGTCCCTACGAGCAGTACTTC. It encodes CASSLAGPYEQYF.

For the CDR3, the DNA is TGTGCCAGCAGCCCGCCTAGCGTCTCCTACGAGCAGTACTTC. This sequence encodes CASSPPSVSYEQYF. This chain joins TRBV11-2 and TRBJ2-7; possibly TRBD2 for D (6 bases). This CDR3 contains 14 residues. Germline CDR1 reads SGHAT; CDR2 reads FQNNGV. V dropped 5 bases and J dropped 0 bases, with 11 bases sitting between them.

The V gene is TRBV11-2, the J gene TRBJ1-2; D may be TRBD1 (6 bases). V shed 5 bases and J shed 4 bases, with 11 bases lying between them. The CDR3 is 13 residues long. Germline V lookup: CDR1 SGHAT, CDR2 FQNNGV. CDR3 nucleotide sequence: TGTGCCAGCAGCACGGACAGCTTCTATGGCTACACCTTC. Translating gives CASSTDSFYGYTF.